The clone carrying this TCR beta chain showed up many times. This entry is derived from a study of read filtering for tumor transcriptome and immune sequencing. Across the study: IR-seq gave about 4.05 to 11 million TCR reads per sample; RNA-seq gave roughly 75 to 1,300.

From roughly 400 ng of RNA, a library with molecular barcoded alpha/delta and beta/gamma adaptors was made. TCRdb processed the reads anew with MiXCR; each CDR3 protein has one entry. The table has around 58,000 distinct CDR3 sequences, approximately 14% seen once; the top ten hold 45% to 50%. The sequence derives from a donor at least 40 years old with multiple myeloma. Sequenced material: a population of CD138-negative cells sorted from bone marrow.

The CDR3 DNA reads as TGCAGCGTTGTTAGCGCGCGTCGCAATGAGCAGTTCTTC. Translation gives CSVVSARRNEQFF. V is TRBV29-1 and J is TRBJ2-1, with TRBD2 as a possible D gene (5 bases). The V end lost 4 bases, the J end lost 6 bases, and 13 bases lay between the germline ends. The CDR3 is 13 residues long. CDR1 SQVTM and CDR2 ANQGSEA come from the germline V gene.